These 4 T cell receptor beta chains were sequenced from one sample in a study of shared clonotypes between healthy human individuals. Profiling relied on immunoSEQ multiplex PCR, and the TCRdb table lists in-frame clones only, not all of them. The sample lists some 2.1 million clones; approximately 92% were seen once. CD8 cells classed as naive were CD45RO-negative and positively selected for CCR7, excluding terminally differentiated effector memory CD45RA+ cells. Specimen: naive CD8+ T cells from PBMCs. These receptors were taken from a man younger than 35 in good health. Some clones in this sample may be carry-over from other donors' samples.

The chain couples TRBV7-9 to TRBJ1-2; D is perhaps TRBD1 (5 bases). The CDR3 has 14 residues. V was clipped by 3 bases and J by 2 bases, with 10 bases between them. The germline V gene has CDR1 SEHNR and CDR2 FQNEAQ (reference sequence). The CDR3 loop reads CASSLEGANYGYTF. The DNA of the CDR3 is TGTGCCAGCAGCTTGGAAGGGGCCAACTATGGCTACACCTTC. Combining the CDR3 with reference TRBV7-9 and TRBJ1-2 gives the whole variable domain DTGVSQNPRHKITKRGQNVTFRCDPISEHNRLYWYRQTLGQGPEFLTYFQNEAQLEKSRLLSDRFSAERPKGSFSTLEIQRTEQGDSAMYLCASSLEGANYGYTFGSGTRLTVV.

This chain links TRBV7-9 with TRBJ2-7; D is possibly TRBD1 (5 bases). Per the germline V gene, CDR1 is SEHNR and CDR2 is FQNEAQ (reference sequence). Trimming pared 5 bases from V and 9 bases from J, leaving 11 bases between. CDR3 length: 11 residues. CDR3 DNA: TGTGCCAGCAGCACCCTTACAGGGCAGTACTTC. As protein: CASSTLTGQYF.

The chain combines TRBV4-3 with TRBJ2-3; TRBD1 agrees at 10 bases. V gave up 4 bases and J gave up 5 bases; unmatched junction bases: 9. The CDR3 is 16 residues long. Looked up from germline, CDR1 is LGHNA and CDR2 is YSLEER. The chain's CDR3 is CASSPGQGLARDTQYF. The CDR3 bases are TGCGCCAGCAGCCCGGGACAGGGGCTCGCCAGAGATACGCAGTATTTT.

The chain links TRBV27 to TRBJ2-7, with 7 bases identical to TRBD1. In germline, CDR1 is MNHEY, CDR2 SMNVEV (reference sequence). With 5 bases clipped from V and 0 bases from J, the junction kept 7 bases outside the gene matches. The CDR3 is 15 residues long. CDR3 DNA sequence: TGTGCCAGCAGTCTTGACAGGGCCACCTCCTACGAGCAGTACTTC. This gives the protein CASSLDRATSYEQYF.